Detailed here is one T cell receptor beta chain. The CDR3 has 18 amino acids. Trimming cost V 3 bases and J 0 bases; bases outside gene matches: 10. Germline CDR1 reads KGHSH; CDR2 reads LQKENI. Both 60 Vbeta primers and 13 Jbeta primers went into the PCR. Measured with immunoSEQ multiplex PCR; TCRdb has only the in-frame clones, and not every one. The sample lists about 100,000 clones, 60% to 75% occurring once. This sample stems from a study of cytomegalovirus exposure and HLA in healthy donors. This sequence originates from a woman aged 40 to 50 in good health and CMV-seronegative. The sample was PBMCs. The rearrangement links TRBV18 to TRBJ1-5, with 8 bases lining up with TRBD1. The CDR3 reads CASSPRQGSLTSNQPQHF. The DNA for the CDR3 is TGTGCCAGCTCACCGCGACAGGGGTCCCTGACTAGCAATCAGCCCCAGCATTTT.